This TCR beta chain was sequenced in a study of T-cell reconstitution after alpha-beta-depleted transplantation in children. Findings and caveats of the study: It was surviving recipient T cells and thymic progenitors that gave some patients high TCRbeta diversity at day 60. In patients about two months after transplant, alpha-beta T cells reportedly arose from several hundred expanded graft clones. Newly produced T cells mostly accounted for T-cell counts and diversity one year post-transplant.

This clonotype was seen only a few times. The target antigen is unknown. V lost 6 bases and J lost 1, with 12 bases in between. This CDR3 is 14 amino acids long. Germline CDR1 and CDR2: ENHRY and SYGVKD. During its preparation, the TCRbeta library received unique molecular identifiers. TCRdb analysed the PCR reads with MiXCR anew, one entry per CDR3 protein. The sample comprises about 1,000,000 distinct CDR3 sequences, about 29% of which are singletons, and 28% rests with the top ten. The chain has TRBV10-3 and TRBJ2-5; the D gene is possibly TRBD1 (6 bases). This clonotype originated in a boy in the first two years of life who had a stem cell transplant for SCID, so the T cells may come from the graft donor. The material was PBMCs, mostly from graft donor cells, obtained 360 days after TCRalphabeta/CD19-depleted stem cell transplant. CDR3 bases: TGTGCCATCAGGACGGACAGAGCCCAAGAGACCCAGTACTTC. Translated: CAIRTDRAQETQYF.